This T cell receptor (beta chain) comes out of a study of cytomegalovirus exposure and HLA in healthy donors. CDR1 and CDR2 (germline): SEHNR, FQNEAQ (reference sequence). The CDR3 consists of 17 residues. This PCR relied on a set of 60 Vbeta primers and 13 Jbeta primers. Sequenced by immunoSEQ multiplex PCR; TCRdb stores in-frame clones only, minus some. This table has approximately 240,000 clones, 80% to 90% appearing once. Of note for this clone: The junction differs from germline at one of its ends, possibly a read error.

The chain joins TRBV7-9 to TRBJ2-7; D is possibly TRBD1 (5 bases). This receptor was taken from a woman under 30 in good health and CMV-seronegative. The sequenced sample was PBMCs. The CDR3 DNA reads as TGTTCCAGCAGCCCGCGTGTGGGGCCAGGGAATTCCTACGAGCAGTACTTC. It encodes CSSSPRVGPGNSYEQYF.